These 19 T cell receptor beta chains were all obtained from the same sample, sequenced in a study of blood T cell repertoires in COVID-19. Sequencing used immunoSEQ multiplex PCR; TCRdb keeps in-frame clones, though not all of them. This table has over 120,000 clones, roughly three quarters appearing once. Sequencing used peripheral blood. Receptor source: an older woman with COVID-19, enrolled during active disease.

A single count supports this clone. The V gene is TRBV6-5, the J gene TRBJ1-1; 10 bases map to TRBD1. Germline V gives CDR1 MNHEY, CDR2 SVGAGI. The CDR3 consists of 14 residues. J lost 11 bases, V lost 5 bases, and 11 bases had no gene match. In DNA, the CDR3 is TGTGCCAGCAGTAGAACCGGGACAGGGGTTGAGGCTTTCTTT. Translating gives CASSRTGTGVEAFF.

The chain combines TRBV14 with TRBJ1-2, with D possibly matching TRBD1 (6 bases). CDR1 and CDR2 (germline): SGHDN, FVKESK. V lost 4 bases, J lost 7 bases, and 19 bases lay in between. The CDR3 totals 15 residues. In DNA, the CDR3 is TGTGCCAGCAGCCTAAGTTACAGGGACCCCTCTGGCTACACCTTC. Translation: CASSLSYRDPSGYTF.

Concerning this clone itself: The sample contains more than one DNA sequence encoding this CDR3. CDR3 bases: TGTGCCAGCAGCGTAGGGGACAGGGGATCACCCCTCCACTTT. Residues: CASSVGDRGSPLHF. The chain carries TRBV9 and TRBJ1-6, with 10 bases aligning to TRBD1. V lost 0 bases to trimming and J lost 10 bases; unmatched junction nucleotides: 1. The CDR3 consists of 14 residues. CDR1 and CDR2 (germline): SGDLS, YYNGEE.

Here the CDR3 DNA reads TGTGCCAGCAGCCCTGGTGGGGGACTTGTGGACAATGAGCAGTTCTTC. Translated, it gives CASSPGGGLVDNEQFF. This rearrangement joins TRBV9 to TRBJ2-1; D possibly corresponds to TRBD2 (6 bases). CDR1 is SGDLS, CDR2 YYNGEE, per germline. CDR3 length: 16 residues. The V end lost 4 bases, the J end lost 5 bases, and 19 bases lay between the germline ends.

The genes are TRBV30 and TRBJ1-2; TRBD1 agrees at 8 bases. Losses at the gene ends were 5 bases for V and 4 bases for J; bases not matched to a gene: 3. CDR1 and CDR2 (germline): GTSNPN, SVGIG (reference sequence). The CDR3 loop spans 12 amino acids. The CDR3 here is CAWATGGYGYTF. DNA for the CDR3: TGTGCCTGGGCTACAGGGGGCTATGGCTACACCTTC.

The chain carries TRBV19 and TRBJ2-5; TRBD1 agrees at 8 bases. V dropped 2 bases and J dropped 4; count of bases not matched to a gene: 9. This CDR3 has 16 amino acids. Per germline, CDR1 LNHDA and CDR2 SQIVND (reference sequence). The CDR3, as DNA: TGTGCCAGTAGTATACAGGGGGCGTCTAATGGAGAGACCCAGTACTTC. This sequence encodes CASSIQGASNGETQYF.

This clone turned up a few times. The chain has TRBV4-1 and TRBJ1-5; D uncertain. The germline gives CDR1 MGHRA, CDR2 YSYEKL. V gave up 0 bases and J gave up 6 bases, with 12 bases separating them. The CDR3 consists of 15 residues. CDR3 sequence: CASSQDISVGQPQHF. The CDR3 DNA sequence: TGCGCCAGCAGCCAAGACATCTCGGTTGGTCAGCCCCAGCATTTT.

The chain uses TRBV5-4 and TRBJ1-4, with D tentatively TRBD1 (6 bases). The germline V and J ends were trimmed by 5 bases and 8 bases, with 16 bases remaining between them. The CDR3 length is 14 residues. From germline, CDR1 is SGHNT and CDR2 YYREEE (reference sequence). CDR3 bases: TGTGCCAGCAGTCGGATCCAGGGGCGAGAAAAACTGTTTTTT. It translates to CASSRIQGREKLFF.

The chain has TRBV27 and TRBJ2-5, with 9 bases that match TRBD2. The V and J ends lost 2 bases and 5 bases, in that order; junction bases with no gene match: 9. In germline, CDR1 is MNHEY, CDR2 SMNVEV (reference sequence). This CDR3 region has 16 residues. The CDR3 region has the DNA TGTGCCAGCAGTTTAAGGCGGGGGGGCCCCGGGGAGACCCAGTACTTC. Its translation: CASSLRRGGPGETQYF.

The rearrangement joins TRBV18 to TRBJ1-6; 7 nucleotides match TRBD1. The CDR3 is 14 residues long. The junction had 4 bases not matched to a gene; V was cut back by 4 bases and J by 7 bases. CDR1 is KGHSH and CDR2 is LQKENI in the germline V gene. The CDR3 DNA reads TGTGCCAGCTCACTTGACAGGGTGAATTCACCCCTCCACTTT. Amino acids: CASSLDRVNSPLHF.

The table lists this clone with a few counts. The V and J genes are TRBV2 and TRBJ2-5; D possibly corresponds to TRBD1 (5 bases). CDR1 is SNHLY, CDR2 FYNNEI, per germline. The CDR3 extends over 15 amino acids. Trimming cost V 6 bases and J 0 bases, with 14 bases left between them. This chain's CDR3 is CASSPQENYQETQYF. The CDR3 coding sequence is TGTGCCAGCAGCCCACAGGAAAACTACCAAGAGACCCAGTACTTC.

J is TRBJ2-7 and V is TRBV19; a weak D match, TRBD2 (7 bases). Per germline, CDR1 LNHDA and CDR2 SQIVND (reference sequence). The CDR3 consists of 14 residues. V gave up 1 base and J gave up 2 bases, with 9 bases separating them. CDR3 region: CASSIAGGPYEQYF. The CDR3 region has the DNA TGTGCCAGTAGTATAGCGGGGGGCCCCTACGAGCAGTACTTC. Full variable domain (missing parts from reference TRBV19 and TRBJ2-7): DGGITQSPKYLFRKEGQNVTLSCEQNLNHDAMYWYRQDPGQGLRLIYYSQIVNDFQKGDIAEGYSVSREKKESFPLTVTSAQKNPTAFYLCASSIAGGPYEQYFGPGTRLTVT.

The chain recombines TRBV18 with TRBJ1-6; D is perhaps TRBD1 (5 bases). CDR3 size: 16 residues. Germline V CDR1 and CDR2: KGHSH, LQKENI. V lost 3 bases, J lost 9 bases, and 18 bases lay in between. CDR3 nucleotide sequence: TGTGCCAGCTCACCCACTGAAGCAGGGAGGGGTTCACCCCTCCACTTT. This encodes CASSPTEAGRGSPLHF.

This clone was found a few times. The genes are TRBV2 and TRBJ1-5, with 9 bases that match TRBD1. V was clipped by 7 bases and J by 8 bases; unmatched bases: 6. From germline, CDR1 is SNHLY and CDR2 FYNNEI. The CDR3 is 13 residues long. CDR3 sequence: CASNWDREEPQHF. CDR3 bases: TGTGCCAGCAACTGGGACAGGGAGGAGCCCCAGCATTTT. Full variable domain (outside the CDR3, taken from reference TRBV2 and TRBJ1-5): EPEVTQTPSHQVTQMGQEVILRCVPISNHLYFYWYRQILGQKVEFLVSFYNNEISEKSEIFDDQFSVERPDGSNFTLKIRSTKLEDSAMYFCASNWDREEPQHFGDGTRLSIL.

The V call is TRBV5-1, the J call TRBJ1-2, with TRBD1 matching over 8 bases. The V gene's germline CDR1 is SGHRS and CDR2 YFSETQ. CDR3 length equals 15 residues. V lost 8 bases to trimming and J lost 3 bases; unmatched junction nucleotides: 12. This chain's CDR3 is CARDWTGKVDYGYTF. In nucleotides, the CDR3 is TGCGCCAGGGACTGGACAGGGAAAGTTGACTATGGCTACACCTTC.

The chain combines TRBV7-2 with TRBJ2-3; 15 bases are a match to TRBD2. The J segment lost 5 bases and the V segment lost 5 bases, leaving 5 bases of the junction unmatched. Germline CDR1 and CDR2: SGHTA and FQGNSA. There are 16 residues in the CDR3. CDR3 in amino acids: CASSPPGLAGGDTQYF. The CDR3, as DNA: TGTGCCAGCAGCCCCCCGGGACTAGCGGGAGGAGATACGCAGTATTTT.

The chain employs TRBV9 and TRBJ2-1; 7 positions agree with TRBD1. The CDR3 totals 13 residues. With V trimmed by 2 bases and J by 4 bases, 0 bases remained unmatched. CDR1 and CDR2 from the germline V gene are SGDLS and YYNGEE. The CDR3 protein is CASSVDRYNEQFF. The CDR3 nucleotides are TGTGCCAGCAGCGTGGACAGGTACAATGAGCAGTTCTTC.

The chain employs TRBV9 and TRBJ1-1; 7 nucleotides agree with TRBD1. Trimming took 4 bases from V and 1 from J; bases not matched to a gene: 7. CDR1 is SGDLS and CDR2 is YYNGEE in the germline V gene. CDR3 length equals 15 residues. CDR3 amino acids: CASSPRDSPNTEAFF. In DNA form, the CDR3 reads TGTGCCAGCAGCCCCCGGGACAGTCCGAACACTGAAGCTTTCTTT. Drawing the rest from reference TRBV9 and TRBJ1-1, the complete variable domain is DSGVTQTPKHLITATGQRVTLRCSPRSGDLSVYWYQQSLDQGLQFLIQYYNGEERAKGNILERFSAQQFPDLHSELNLSSLELGDSALYFCASSPRDSPNTEAFFGQGTRLTVV.

The V and J genes are TRBV29-1 and TRBJ2-5, with D perhaps matching TRBD1 (6 bases). The CDR3 consists of 12 residues. V was pared by 8 bases and J by 8 bases, with 18 bases between. Germline V gene data show CDR1 as SQVTM and CDR2 as ANQGSEA. CDR3 protein: CSLGTSLGTQYF. CDR3 bases: TGCAGCTTAGGGACATCCTTAGGAACCCAGTACTTC.